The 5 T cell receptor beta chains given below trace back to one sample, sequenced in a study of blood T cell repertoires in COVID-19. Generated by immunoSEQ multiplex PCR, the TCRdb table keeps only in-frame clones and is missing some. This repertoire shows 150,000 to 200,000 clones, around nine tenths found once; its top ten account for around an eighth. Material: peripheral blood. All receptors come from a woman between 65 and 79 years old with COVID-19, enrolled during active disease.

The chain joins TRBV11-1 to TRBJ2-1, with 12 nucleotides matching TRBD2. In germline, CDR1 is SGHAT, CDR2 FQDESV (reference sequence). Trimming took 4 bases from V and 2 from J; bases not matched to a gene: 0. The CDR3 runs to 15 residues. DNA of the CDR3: TGTGCCAGCAGCTCTAGCGGGAGGGCCTACAATGAGCAGTTCTTC. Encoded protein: CASSSSGRAYNEQFF.

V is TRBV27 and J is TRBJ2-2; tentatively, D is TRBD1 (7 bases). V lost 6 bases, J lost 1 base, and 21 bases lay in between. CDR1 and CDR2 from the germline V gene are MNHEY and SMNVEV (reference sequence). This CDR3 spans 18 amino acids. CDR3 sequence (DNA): TGTGCCAGCAGGACAGGGACTCAATGGCCCATGAACACCGGGGAGCTGTTTTTT. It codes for CASRTGTQWPMNTGELFF.

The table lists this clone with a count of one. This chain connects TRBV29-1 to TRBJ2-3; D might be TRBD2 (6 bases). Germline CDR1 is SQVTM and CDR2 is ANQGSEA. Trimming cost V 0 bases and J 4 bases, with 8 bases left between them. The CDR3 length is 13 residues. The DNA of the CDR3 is TGCAGCGTTGAAGAGGGCGGGGCAGATACGCAGTATTTT. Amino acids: CSVEEGGADTQYF.

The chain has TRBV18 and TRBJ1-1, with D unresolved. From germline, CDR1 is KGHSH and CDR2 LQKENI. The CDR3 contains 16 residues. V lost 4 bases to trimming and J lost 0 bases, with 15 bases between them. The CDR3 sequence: CASSQRVPDMNTEAFF. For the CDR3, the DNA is TGTGCCAGCTCACAGAGGGTCCCCGACATGAACACTGAAGCTTTCTTT.

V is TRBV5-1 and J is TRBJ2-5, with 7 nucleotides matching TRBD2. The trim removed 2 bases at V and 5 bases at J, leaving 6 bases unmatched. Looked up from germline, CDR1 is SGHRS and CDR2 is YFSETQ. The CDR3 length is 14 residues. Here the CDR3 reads CASSLAGLGETQYF. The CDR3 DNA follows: TGCGCCAGCAGCTTAGCGGGATTGGGGGAGACCCAGTACTTC. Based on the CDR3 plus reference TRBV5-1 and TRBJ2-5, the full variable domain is KAGVTQTPRYLIKTRGQQVTLSCSPISGHRSVSWYQQTPGQGLQFLFEYFSETQRNKGNFPGRFSGRQFSNSRSEMNVSTLELGDSALYLCASSLAGLGETQYFGPGTRLLVL.